The following is a TCR beta chain sequence with its context. Its cognate antigen is unknown. Germline V lookup: CDR1 SGHRS, CDR2 YFSETQ. CDR3 size: 15 residues. After removal of 4 bases from V and 5 bases from J, the junction contained 10 bases not matched to a gene. This specimen belongs to a study of cytomegalovirus exposure and HLA in healthy donors. Study-wide context: Tens of millions of unique TCRs, all from HLA-typed donors, were included in an early release of the data. Study-wide points: In a later analysis, HLA-associated beta chains showed higher expansion and lower generation probabilities than comparable chains. Prior analysis indicated that the majority of TCR beta V segments exhibited productivity approximately 87% or approximately 30% of the time.

Vbeta (60) and Jbeta (13) primers were used in the PCR. The authors' processing: Roughly 10 million shared chains were among the 65 million to 85 million unique TCR beta chains that a later analysis counted. Assay used: immunoSEQ multiplex PCR; TCRdb lists only in-frame clones, some missing. Clonal size and the V and J genes are those of that table, whereas D and trimming came from the DNA. The table has some 150,000 clones, approximately 88% seen once; the top ten hold under 0.95%. Material: PBMCs. The V and J genes are TRBV5-1 and TRBJ1-2, with 8 nucleotides matching TRBD1. The receptor was derived from a woman aged 25-40 years in good health and CMV-seronegative. The DNA for the CDR3 is TGCGCCAGCAGCCCCCTGGCGCAGGGGGCATATGGCTACACCTTC. This encodes CASSPLAQGAYGYTF. Using reference TRBV5-1 and TRBJ1-2 for the parts outside the CDR3, the full variable domain is KAGVTQTPRYLIKTRGQQVTLSCSPISGHRSVSWYQQTPGQGLQFLFEYFSETQRNKGNFPGRFSGRQFSNSRSEMNVSTLELGDSALYLCASSPLAQGAYGYTFGSGTRLTVV.